The present entry profiles one TCR beta chain with its context. Its binding antigen is unknown. One base away there is no much larger clone; base qualities are not given. The time point label, as the study defines it: pretreatment peripheral blood. A cohort of approximately 30 patients with locally advanced or metastatic urothelial carcinoma, treated at Memorial Sloan Kettering on a trial protocol, was included. Peripheral blood mononuclear cells were collected pretreatment and during treatment, with between 1 and 8 total time points per patient. The Qiagen DNeasy Blood extraction kit was used to purify genomic DNA from total PBMCs and tumor samples. Collected pretreatment and during treatment, PBMCs were isolated and stored as previously described. To estimate absolute template abundance from read counts, synthetic TCR analog templates were spiked into each PCR. The immunoSEQ assay used bias-controlled V and J gene primers to amplify TCRbeta CDR3 regions from genomic DNA. Sequencing of rearranged TCRbeta segments was performed at approximately 20X coverage. From the authors' description of their analysis: Sequencing errors were corrected by clustering, and CDR3s were annotated against IMGT so that V, D and J genes could be assigned. Downstream analyses used only productive TCRbeta rearrangements and left out out-of-frame or stop-codon sequences. Clonality was calculated as one minus the Shannon entropy normalized by the log of the number of unique productive sequences. Clones differing between time points or between blood and tumor were identified using Fisher's exact test with Benjamini-Hochberg correction, with an adjusted p below 0.01 applied as the threshold. Here the immuneACCESS table is served through TCRdb, limited to in-frame sequences with V and J called. Missing clones are a known gap in these copies; in checked studies unresolved V genes cover under half, and the rest lacks a known reason. The V and J calls and the clone size are those of that table, but D and trimming were determined from the DNA. The sample yields around 68,000 clones; 70% to 90% were counted once. The ten most abundant clones make up 1.6% of the sample.

The data belong to a study of PD-L1 blockade in urothelial cancer (dated by TCRdb to about 2017). As for the study more broadly: Every patient began therapy at some point between 2013 and 2015 and was given atezolizumab 1,200 mg intravenously every 3 weeks. Blood samples gave a median of around 130,000 T cells and approximately 80,000 unique TCRs, with a median clonality of approximately 0.078. Durable clinical benefit was achieved by nine patients and was not achieved by 20 patients. Twenty-five of 29 patients were identified as males with urothelial cancer of bladder origin, and a prior smoking history was reported by 18 of 29 patients. The study was an exploratory multi-omic analysis of somatic, immune and clinical correlates of response to PD-L1 blockade with atezolizumab in urothelial cancer. An ECOG performance status of 0 or 1 was recorded for the patients, and 0 to 3 prior chemotherapy regimens had been received by the patients. Pretreatment blood TCR-seq was available for under 35 patients, at least one posttreatment blood collection was obtained for around 24 patients, and tumor TCR-seq was available for around 24 patients. Durable clinical benefit was defined as progression-free survival longer than 6 months, and TCR features were also tested against progression-free and overall survival. Pretreatment tumor samples and matched peripheral blood, collected serially before and after atezolizumab treatment, underwent TCR sequencing. Blood samples were analyzed at 3 weeks after treatment start (second dose) and at 6 weeks after treatment start. In the same patients who had TCR sequencing, pretreatment tumors also underwent whole exome sequencing and RNA sequencing.

Trimming takes 3 bases off V and 4 bases off J; junction bases not matched to a gene: 6. The cysteine opens and the phenylalanine closes a CDR3 of 14 amino acids. CDR3 DNA is the only sequence kept; it has 42 bases, read in frame from the first base. CDR1 SGHNT and CDR2 YENEEA were looked up in the germline V gene. What the authors observed across the whole study: Improved progression-free and overall survival was found to be associated with pretreatment peripheral blood TCR clonality below the median. Greater expansion of tumor-associated TCR clones in peripheral blood 3 weeks after the start of treatment was observed in patients with durable benefit (n of about 24, p = 0.022). Because the sample size was small (n = 29) and many of the analyses were exploratory, the results are meant to be hypothesis-generating.

The sequencing here drew on PBMCs, taken around atezolizumab (anti-PD-L1) treatment. The sequence is built from TRBV11-3 and TRBJ2-7; the junction holds 7 bases that match TRBD1. This TCR was recovered from a man between 65 and 85 years old with urothelial cancer. The encoded CDR3 is CASSFPGQSYEQYF. DNA sequence: TGTGCCAGCAGCTTCCCGGGACAGTCTTACGAGCAGTACTTC. Supplemented by the reference TRBV11-3 and TRBJ2-7 proteins around the CDR3, the complete variable domain is EAGVVQSPRYKIIEKKQPVAFWCNPISGHNTLYWYLQNLGQGPELLIRYENEEAVDDSQLPKDRFSAERLKGVDSTLKIQPAELGDSAVYLCASSFPGQSYEQYFGPGTRLTVT.